This T cell receptor beta chain comes out of a study of T-cell reconstitution after alpha-beta-depleted transplantation in children (dated by TCRdb to 2016 to 2017). For the wider study: The study quantitatively tracked T-cell immune reconstitution after TCRalphabeta/CD19-depleted allogeneic hematopoietic cell transplantation in children using TCR repertoire profiling.

What the treatment or condition label conveys for this sample: allogeneic hematopoietic cell transplantation with graft depleted of TCRalphabeta T cells and CD19 B cells. Transplant recipients were children who received TCRalphabeta/CD19-depleted allogeneic hematopoietic cell grafts. Counted from cysteine to phenylalanine, this CDR3 has 13 amino acids. Only CDR3 DNA remains: 39 bases, in frame from the first base. The germline V gene (reference sequence) gives CDR1 as DFQATT and CDR2 as SNEGSKA. The V end gives up 6 bases and the J end 2 bases, leaving 5 bases in the junction not matched to a gene. General findings and caveats noted by the study authors: The apparently early recovery of alphabetaT-cell counts about two months after transplant reportedly depended on only several hundred rapidly expanded clones that came from non-depleted graft cells. In some patients, the high TCRbeta diversity seen at day 60 was put down to recipient T cells and intrathymic progenitors that had survived conditioning. Hyperexpanded clone frequencies declined over subsequent months; after one year, T-cell counts and TCRbeta diversity were mostly attributed to newly produced T cells.

Worth noting for this clonotype: Its binding antigen is unknown. One base away there is no much larger clone; base qualities are not given.

Libraries were constructed by PCR. These reads were obtained on an Illumina HiSeq 2500. Molecular barcoding was employed in the preparation of TCR libraries, with unique molecular identifiers being used to normalize TCRbeta repertoire quantification. TCRdb took the public reads, trimmed them with fastp at Q25, ran MiXCR for clone calling and kept in-frame beta chains. Rows merge per CDR3 protein into single entries with the most common DNA and genes. This sample holds 550,000 to 800,000 distinct CDR3 sequences; under 15% were observed only once. Clones ranked in the top ten supply 0.79% of the sample.

The clonotype was recovered from a girl aged 2-10 years with congenital amegakaryocytic thrombocytopenia, due to receive a stem cell transplant. The rearranged segments are TRBV20-1 and TRBJ2-3; the central 7 bases match TRBD1. The starting material was PBMCs, obtained before TCRalphabeta/CD19-depleted stem cell transplant. Here the CDR3 is given as CSAGTAPTDTQYF. The nucleotides are TGCAGTGCGGGGACAGCCCCCACAGATACGCAGTATTTT.